A single sample is the source of the 16 T cell receptor beta chains below, sequenced in a study of cytotoxic CD8 clonotypes in ibrutinib-treated CLL. Method: immunoSEQ multiplex PCR; TCRdb's copy keeps in-frame clones and lacks some. The sample consists of just over 200,000 clones, approximately 79% of them appearing once. The material was PBMCs, obtained after 12 months of ibrutinib treatment. All receptors derive from a human donor with chronic lymphocytic leukemia.

The chain has TRBV5-4 and TRBJ1-4; 9 nucleotides align to TRBD1. The V gene end was trimmed by 3 bases and the J gene end by 3 bases; junction bases not matched to a gene: 3. The CDR3 is 15 residues long. Germline CDR1 and CDR2: SGHNT and YYREEE (reference sequence). CDR3 DNA: TGTGCCAGCAGCTACCGACAGGGGGCTAATGAAAAACTGTTTTTT. Its translation is CASSYRQGANEKLFF.

The chain combines TRBV28 with TRBJ2-3, with D perhaps TRBD2 (5 bases). The CDR3 covers 12 residues. Trimming pared 3 bases from V and 11 bases from J, leaving 12 bases between. The germline V gene has CDR1 MDHEN and CDR2 SYDVKM. The CDR3, as DNA: TGTGCCAGCAGTTTTGAGGGCCGCATGCAGTATTTT. Protein sequence: CASSFEGRMQYF. Together with reference TRBV28 and TRBJ2-3, the CDR3 gives the full variable domain: DVKVTQSSRYLVKRTGEKVFLECVQDMDHENMFWYRQDPGLGLRLIYFSYDVKMKEKGDIPEGYSVSREKKERFSLILESASTNQTSMYLCASSFEGRMQYFGPGTRLTVL.

The chain has TRBV5-1 and TRBJ2-1, with 12 bases fitting TRBD2. Germline assignment: CDR1 SGHRS and CDR2 YFSETQ. V trimming: 4 bases; J trimming: 5 bases; junction bases outside the gene matches: 4. The CDR3 has 15 residues. The CDR3 is CASSRLAGGDNEQFF. CDR3 nucleotides: TGCGCCAGCAGCCGGCTAGCGGGAGGGGACAATGAGCAGTTCTTC.

This chain connects TRBV4-1 to TRBJ2-7; 11 bases map to TRBD2. The CDR3 is 13 residues long. Germline V lookup: CDR1 MGHRA, CDR2 YSYEKL. V dropped 1 base and J dropped 10; count of bases not matched to a gene: 3. The CDR3 loop reads CASSQVTSGDQYF. The CDR3 nucleotides read TGCGCCAGCAGCCAAGTGACTAGCGGGGACCAGTACTTC.

This clone was observed a few times. This sequence joins TRBV11-2 and TRBJ2-3; 8 bases map to TRBD2. CDR3 length equals 16 residues. Germline V gene lookup returns CDR1 SGHAT and CDR2 FQNNGV. The V gene end was trimmed by 3 bases and the J gene end by 5 bases; junction bases not matched to a gene: 10. DNA of the CDR3: TGTGCCAGCAGCTTTTCGTGGTCGGGAGGGGTAGATACGCAGTATTTT. Its translation: CASSFSWSGGVDTQYF. Complete variable domain (other parts from reference TRBV11-2 and TRBJ2-3): EAGVAQSPRYKIIEKRQSVAFWCNPISGHATLYWYQQILGQGPKLLIQFQNNGVVDDSQLPKDRFSAERLKGVDSTLKIQPAKLEDSAVYLCASSFSWSGGVDTQYFGPGTRLTVL.

The CDR3 nucleotides read TGTGCCAGCGTTACCTTACAGGGGGTAAATCAGCCCCAGCATTTT. It is translated as CASVTLQGVNQPQHF. V is TRBV28 and J is TRBJ1-5; 8 bases are shared with TRBD1. Germline values: CDR1 MDHEN, CDR2 SYDVKM. V trimming: 8 bases; J trimming: 4 bases; junction bases outside the gene matches: 10. The CDR3 contains 15 residues. The whole variable domain, remainder taken from reference TRBV28 and TRBJ1-5, is DVKVTQSSRYLVKRTGEKVFLECVQDMDHENMFWYRQDPGLGLRLIYFSYDVKMKEKGDIPEGYSVSREKKERFSLILESASTNQTSMYLCASVTLQGVNQPQHFGDGTRLSIL.

The chain links TRBV19 to TRBJ1-5, with D possibly matching TRBD1 (5 bases). The germline V gene encodes CDR1 LNHDA and CDR2 SQIVND (reference sequence). The CDR3 is 15 amino acids. V was shortened by 3 bases and J by 3 bases, with 12 bases between the two germline ends. For the CDR3, the DNA is TGTGCCAGTAGTATTCAGGCAGGACACAATCAGCCCCAGCATTTT. Translating gives CASSIQAGHNQPQHF.

V and J are TRBV5-1 and TRBJ1-4; D might be TRBD1 (6 bases). V was shortened by 1 base and J by 6 bases, with 16 bases between the two germline ends. The germline V gene has CDR1 SGHRS and CDR2 YFSETQ. The CDR3 spans 16 residues. As DNA, the CDR3 is TGCGCCAGCAGCTTGACCGCGGGGGGCCAGTATGAAAAACTGTTTTTT. Translating gives CASSLTAGGQYEKLFF.

In regard to this clone: The sample holds other DNA sequences that translate to the same CDR3. V is TRBV27 and J is TRBJ1-2; D uncertain. Germline CDR1 MNHEY, CDR2 SMNVEV (reference sequence). This CDR3 is 14 amino acids long. Trimming removed 6 bases at V and 2 bases at J, with 13 bases between. Here the CDR3 reads CASSPGGQNYGYTF. CDR3 in DNA: TGTGCCAGCAGCCCGGGTGGGCAAAACTATGGCTACACCTTC.

The chain carries TRBV29-1 and TRBJ2-7; D gene uncertain. Germline assignment: CDR1 SQVTM and CDR2 ANQGSEA. This CDR3 spans 10 amino acids. Trimming removed 2 bases at V and 5 bases at J, with 4 bases between. CDR3 amino acids: CSVEFDEQYF. CDR3 in DNA: TGCAGCGTTGAATTCGACGAGCAGTACTTC.

This sequence joins TRBV19 and TRBJ2-1, with a weak D call TRBD2 (5 bases). This CDR3 contains 15 residues. V was shortened by 6 bases and J by 7 bases, with 19 bases between the two germline ends. Germline CDR1 is LNHDA and CDR2 is SQIVND (reference sequence). The CDR3: CASSPLTDRGNEQFF. DNA for the CDR3: TGTGCCAGTAGCCCCCTGACCGATCGAGGGAATGAGCAGTTCTTC.

J is TRBJ1-1 and V is TRBV10-3, with D possibly being TRBD1 (5 bases). The length of the CDR3 is 12 residues. Germline CDR1 and CDR2: ENHRY and SYGVKD. V lost 6 bases and J 8 bases, leaving 13 bases between the germline ends. The CDR3 spells CAIRGRATEAFF. The DNA of the CDR3 is TGTGCCATCAGGGGACGGGCGACCGAAGCTTTCTTT.

The CDR3 reads CSVRSTEAFF. The CDR3 DNA sequence: TGCAGCGTGAGAAGTACTGAAGCTTTCTTT. V usage is TRBV29-1 and J usage is TRBJ1-1; D is unclear. The CDR3 is 10 residues long. Germline lookup yields CDR1 SQVTM and CDR2 ANQGSEA. The V gene lost 6 bases and the J gene lost 5 bases, with 7 bases spanning the gap.

The chain uses TRBV4-1 and TRBJ1-1; D perhaps matches TRBD1 (5 bases). V was trimmed by 3 bases and J by 0 bases, leaving 11 bases between them. The CDR3 length is 15 residues. From germline, CDR1 is MGHRA and CDR2 YSYEKL. CDR3 in DNA: TGCGCCAGCAGCCAGACGGGGGGATTGAACACTGAAGCTTTCTTT. Translated: CASSQTGGLNTEAFF.

J is TRBJ1-5 and V is TRBV30; a possible D gene is TRBD1 (6 bases). The CDR3 is 13 residues long. Germline V gives CDR1 GTSNPN, CDR2 SVGIG (reference sequence). V lost 5 bases and J 5 bases, leaving 13 bases between the germline ends. CDR3 nucleotide sequence: TGTGCCTGGGCACAGGGCTCGGATCAGCCCCAGCATTTT. Its translation is CAWAQGSDQPQHF.

V gene TRBV25-1 combines with J gene TRBJ2-5; the match to TRBD1 covers 10 bases. The V gene end was trimmed by 6 bases and the J gene end by 3 bases; junction bases not matched to a gene: 7. The CDR3 is made up of 15 amino acids. Germline V gene lookup returns CDR1 MGHDK and CDR2 SYGVNS. CDR3 sequence (DNA): TGTGCCAGCAGCCCCTCGGGACAGGGGAAAGAGACCCAGTACTTC. Its protein is CASSPSGQGKETQYF.